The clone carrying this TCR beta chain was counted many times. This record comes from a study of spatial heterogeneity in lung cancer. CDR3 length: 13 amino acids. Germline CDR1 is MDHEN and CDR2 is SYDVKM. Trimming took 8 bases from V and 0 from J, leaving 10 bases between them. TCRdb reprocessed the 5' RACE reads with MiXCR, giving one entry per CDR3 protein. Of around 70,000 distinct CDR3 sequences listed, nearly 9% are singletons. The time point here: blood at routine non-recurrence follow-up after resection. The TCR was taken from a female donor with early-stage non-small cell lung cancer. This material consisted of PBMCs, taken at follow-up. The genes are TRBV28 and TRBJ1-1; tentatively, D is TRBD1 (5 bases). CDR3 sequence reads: CASGQGMNTEAFF. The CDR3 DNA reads TGTGCCAGCGGTCAGGGTATGAACACTGAAGCTTTCTTT. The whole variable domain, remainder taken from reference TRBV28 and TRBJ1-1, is DVKVTQSSRYLVKRTGEKVFLECVQDMDHENMFWYRQDPGLGLRLIYFSYDVKMKEKGDIPEGYSVSREKKERFSLILESASTNQTSMYLCASGQGMNTEAFFGQGTRLTVV.